The 2 T cell receptor beta chains below come from one sample, sequenced in a study of blood T cells in healthy people across ages. The authors ran a second PCR of 7 to 11 cycles using a sample-barcoded 5' primer and a J-beta primer mix. One entry per CDR3 protein results from TCRdb running MiXCR on the 5' RACE reads. Among hundreds of thousands of distinct CDR3 sequences, roughly 60% were seen once, and the ten largest hold 25% to 35%. Material for sequencing was blood. The source of these receptors is a man aged 25-45 years in good health.

The chain has TRBV12-3 or TRBV12-4 and TRBJ2-5, with 8 bases aligning to TRBD2. Losses at the gene ends were 5 bases for V and 1 base for J; bases not matched to a gene: 6. The CDR3 has 15 amino acids. The CDR3 region has the DNA TGTGCCAGCAGTAGCCCCGGGACTAGCCAAGAGACCCAGTACTTC. This translates into CASSSPGTSQETQYF.

V usage is TRBV5-1 and J usage is TRBJ2-7; 7 positions agree with TRBD1. The CDR3 is made up of 16 amino acids. The V gene end was trimmed by 4 bases and the J gene end by 5 bases; junction bases not matched to a gene: 15. Germline V gene sequence: CDR1 SGHRS, CDR2 YFSETQ. The CDR3 region is CASSPDNRGFFHEQYF. The DNA of the CDR3 is TGCGCCAGCAGCCCGGACAACAGGGGCTTCTTTCACGAGCAGTACTTC.